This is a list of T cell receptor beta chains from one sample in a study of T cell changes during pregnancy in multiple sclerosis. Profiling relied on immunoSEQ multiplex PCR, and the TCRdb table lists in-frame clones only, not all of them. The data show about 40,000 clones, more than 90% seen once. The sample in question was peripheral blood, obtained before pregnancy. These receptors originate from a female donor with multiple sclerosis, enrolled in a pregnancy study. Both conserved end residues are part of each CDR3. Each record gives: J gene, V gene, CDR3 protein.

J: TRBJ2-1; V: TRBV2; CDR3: CASSYRPGLGYNEQFF
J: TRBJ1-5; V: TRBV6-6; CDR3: CASSYSSGDQPQHF
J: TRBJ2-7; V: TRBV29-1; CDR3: CSVQGTRTYEQYF
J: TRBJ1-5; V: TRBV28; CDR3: CASSPPAANQPQHF
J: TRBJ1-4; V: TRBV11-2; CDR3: CASSAQGGHEKLFF
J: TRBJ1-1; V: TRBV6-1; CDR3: CASSSLLTDTEAFF
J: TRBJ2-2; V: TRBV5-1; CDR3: CASRRDRGSNTGELFF
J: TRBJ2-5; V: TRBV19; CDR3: CASSMGLGQETQYF
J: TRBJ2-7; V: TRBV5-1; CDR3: CASSWTGTGEDEQYF
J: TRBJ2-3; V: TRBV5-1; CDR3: CASSSRFSTDTQYF
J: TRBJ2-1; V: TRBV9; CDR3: CASSLKPGLAYNEQFF
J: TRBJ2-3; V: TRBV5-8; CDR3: CASSPWAQSSTDTQYF
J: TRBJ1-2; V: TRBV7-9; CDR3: CASSLGQPIYTF
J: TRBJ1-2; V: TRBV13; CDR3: CASSLTGIDGYTF
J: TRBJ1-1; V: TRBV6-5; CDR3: CASSYGAVNTEAFF
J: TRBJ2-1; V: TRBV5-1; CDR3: CASSLGGQGHNEQFF
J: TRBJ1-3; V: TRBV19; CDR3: CASSIEGRAGNTIYF
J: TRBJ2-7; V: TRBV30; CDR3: CASGRSPGLAGVKYEQYF
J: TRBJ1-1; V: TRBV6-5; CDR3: CASRVPGQNTEAFF
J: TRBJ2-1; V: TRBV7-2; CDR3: CASNPYEYNEQFF
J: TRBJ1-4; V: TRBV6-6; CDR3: CASGNRGPNEKLFF
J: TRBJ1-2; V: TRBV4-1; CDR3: CASSPGQGHYGYTF
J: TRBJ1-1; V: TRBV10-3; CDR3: CAIRGQLNTEAFF
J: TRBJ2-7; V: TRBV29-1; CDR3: CSVAISGSFYEQYF
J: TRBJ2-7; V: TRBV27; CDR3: CASIWRAPYEQYF
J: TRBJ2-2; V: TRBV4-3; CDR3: CASSQDYSGTVSGELFF
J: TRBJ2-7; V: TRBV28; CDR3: CASSFRRELYYEQYF
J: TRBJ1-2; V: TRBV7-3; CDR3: CASSELDRAPYGYTF
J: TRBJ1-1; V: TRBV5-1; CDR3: CASRPWGAGGSAEAFF
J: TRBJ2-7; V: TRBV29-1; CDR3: CSVGLAVGYEQYF
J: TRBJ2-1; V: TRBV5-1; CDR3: CASSLAGREGHNEQFF
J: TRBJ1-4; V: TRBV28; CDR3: CASSRTVGRISNEKLFF
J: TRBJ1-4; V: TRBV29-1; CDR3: CSLSRGGGNEKLFF
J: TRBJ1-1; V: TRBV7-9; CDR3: CASSLGGGTEAFF
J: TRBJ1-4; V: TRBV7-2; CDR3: CASSKGLSNEKLFF
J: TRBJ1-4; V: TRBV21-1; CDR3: CASSKPPPGLMPNEKLFF
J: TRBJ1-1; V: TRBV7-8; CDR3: CASSFGVEAFF
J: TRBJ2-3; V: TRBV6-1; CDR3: CASSEAQNTQYF
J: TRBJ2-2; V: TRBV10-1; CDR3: CASSESGLAGVAGELFF
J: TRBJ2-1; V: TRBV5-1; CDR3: CASSSASGSYNEQFF
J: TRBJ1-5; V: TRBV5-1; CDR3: CASSEMGQPNQPQHF
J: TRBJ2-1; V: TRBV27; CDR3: CASSLILGTGPNEQFF
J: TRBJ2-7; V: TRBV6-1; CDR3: CASSGFSGPLGEQYF
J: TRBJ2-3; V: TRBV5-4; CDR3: CASSSQADTQYF
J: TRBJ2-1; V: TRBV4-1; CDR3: CASSQDRGWYEQFF
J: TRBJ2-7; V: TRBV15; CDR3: CATSQQGVEEQYF
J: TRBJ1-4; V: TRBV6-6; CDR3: CASSPGQGAEKLFF
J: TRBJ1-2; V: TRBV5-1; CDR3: CASSLDSGARGYTF
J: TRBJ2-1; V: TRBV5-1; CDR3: CASSLQRGNEQFF
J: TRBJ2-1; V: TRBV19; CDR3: CASADATSGGGYNEQFF
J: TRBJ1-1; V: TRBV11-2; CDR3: CASSTDRGTEAFF
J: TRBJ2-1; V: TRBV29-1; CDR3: CSEIAGVANEQFF
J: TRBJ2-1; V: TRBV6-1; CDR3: CATTVGGQYNEQFF
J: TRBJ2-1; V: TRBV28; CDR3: CASSLERLTTYNEQFF
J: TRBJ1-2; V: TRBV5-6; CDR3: CASSSLRGSNYGYTF
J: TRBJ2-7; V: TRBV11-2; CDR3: CASSLQNADYEQYF
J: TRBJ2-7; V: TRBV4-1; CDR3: CASSLLPELDFSYEQYF
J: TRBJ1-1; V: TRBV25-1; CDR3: CASSESSPGGRNTEAFF
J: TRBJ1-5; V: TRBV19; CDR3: CASSNREPNNQPQHF